Listed below are T cell receptor beta chains from one sample, sequenced in a study of PD-L1 blockade in urothelial cancer. Data came from immunoSEQ multiplex PCR; TCRdb stores just in-frame clones and leaves some out. The repertoire holds about 41,000 clones, with around 84% as singletons. The sequencing used PBMCs, collected around atezolizumab (anti-PD-L1) treatment. The receptors shown here come from a man in his 70s with urothelial cancer. Each CDR3 is given without its conserved first and last residue. The order of the fields is J gene, V gene, CDR3 protein.

j_gene: TRBJ2-7
v_gene: TRBV2
CDR3aa: ASSERGSEQY

j_gene: TRBJ2-2
v_gene: TRBV11-2
CDR3aa: ASIALAGGPSTGELF

j_gene: TRBJ1-5
v_gene: TRBV19
CDR3aa: ASAAQGAYGNQPQH

j_gene: TRBJ2-5
v_gene: TRBV5-5
CDR3aa: ASSLLAGDGETQY

j_gene: TRBJ2-3
v_gene: TRBV10-3
CDR3aa: AITRGDTQY

j_gene: TRBJ2-1
v_gene: TRBV11-3
CDR3aa: ASSRGGSSYNEQF

j_gene: TRBJ2-1
v_gene: TRBV29-1
CDR3aa: SVDGPGSYNEQF

j_gene: TRBJ2-7
v_gene: TRBV13
CDR3aa: ASSFLGGRAGEQY

j_gene: TRBJ1-2
v_gene: TRBV15
CDR3aa: ATSIGASGGYT

j_gene: TRBJ2-3
v_gene: TRBV7-2
CDR3aa: ASSSGLAGNTQY

j_gene: TRBJ2-7
v_gene: TRBV6-1
CDR3aa: ASSGPLDRGQDEQY

j_gene: TRBJ2-7
v_gene: TRBV19
CDR3aa: ASSIVYRGNYEQY

j_gene: TRBJ2-3
v_gene: TRBV6-1
CDR3aa: ASSLAGGPSDTQY

j_gene: TRBJ2-7
v_gene: TRBV7-2
CDR3aa: ASSFRAASYEQY

j_gene: TRBJ1-1
v_gene: TRBV6-5
CDR3aa: ASRRDVNEAF

j_gene: TRBJ2-1
v_gene: TRBV2
CDR3aa: ASAPGLGDNEQF

j_gene: TRBJ2-1
v_gene: TRBV5-4
CDR3aa: ASSEDSGSVYNEQF

j_gene: TRBJ1-5
v_gene: TRBV5-1
CDR3aa: ASSLAGGINQPQH

j_gene: TRBJ1-5
v_gene: TRBV7-2
CDR3aa: ASSTTGVSQPQH

j_gene: TRBJ1-3
v_gene: TRBV29-1
CDR3aa: SVEDRRGLGNTIY

j_gene: TRBJ2-1
v_gene: TRBV19
CDR3aa: ASSMSGNEQF

j_gene: TRBJ2-3
v_gene: TRBV4-2
CDR3aa: ASSRGDTQY

j_gene: TRBJ1-2
v_gene: TRBV5-6
CDR3aa: ASTPWTVNYGYT

j_gene: TRBJ2-7
v_gene: TRBV10-3
CDR3aa: AISDIGQGFYEQY

j_gene: TRBJ2-5
v_gene: TRBV5-1
CDR3aa: ASSLRQGQETQY

j_gene: TRBJ2-7
v_gene: TRBV7-9
CDR3aa: ASSSSTGVPEQY

j_gene: TRBJ2-3
v_gene: TRBV10-3
CDR3aa: ATSRTSGRVRTQY

j_gene: TRBJ2-1
v_gene: TRBV6-5
CDR3aa: ASSYAQGLEQF

j_gene: TRBJ2-1
v_gene: TRBV19
CDR3aa: ASSAGNEQF

j_gene: TRBJ2-7
v_gene: TRBV27
CDR3aa: ASSPRPPGLTYEQY

j_gene: TRBJ2-3
v_gene: TRBV25-1
CDR3aa: ASSLASTDTQY

j_gene: TRBJ1-6
v_gene: TRBV18
CDR3aa: ASSPRQSSYNSPLH

j_gene: TRBJ2-1
v_gene: TRBV14
CDR3aa: ASSRAASYNEQF

j_gene: TRBJ1-3
v_gene: TRBV4-1
CDR3aa: ASSQPDRAKGNTIY

j_gene: TRBJ2-7
v_gene: TRBV28
CDR3aa: ASSSSSGGYLREQY

j_gene: TRBJ1-4
v_gene: TRBV18
CDR3aa: ASSRGGQNEKLF

j_gene: TRBJ1-4
v_gene: TRBV6-5
CDR3aa: ASSYQGVGEKLF

j_gene: TRBJ1-2
v_gene: TRBV18
CDR3aa: ASSRAGANYGYT

j_gene: TRBJ1-5
v_gene: TRBV6-5
CDR3aa: ASSSGTDYQPQH

j_gene: TRBJ1-1
v_gene: TRBV9
CDR3aa: ASSVSGLGNTEAF

j_gene: TRBJ2-1
v_gene: TRBV6-4
CDR3aa: ASSGSGSFGEQF

j_gene: TRBJ2-7
v_gene: TRBV19
CDR3aa: ASSIRGTAYEQY

j_gene: TRBJ2-3
v_gene: TRBV9
CDR3aa: ASSVDRATDTQY

j_gene: TRBJ2-1
v_gene: TRBV29-1
CDR3aa: SVTMTSGRPNEQF

j_gene: TRBJ2-1
v_gene: TRBV5-1
CDR3aa: ASSLGTSGNNEQF

j_gene: TRBJ1-6
v_gene: TRBV30
CDR3aa: AWSRTGGFSPLH

j_gene: TRBJ1-2
v_gene: TRBV28
CDR3aa: ASSPGDDRGLSYGYT

j_gene: TRBJ2-1
v_gene: TRBV10-3
CDR3aa: AISSYGSSYNEQF

j_gene: TRBJ2-7
v_gene: TRBV4-2
CDR3aa: ASSQEGRDLYEQY

j_gene: TRBJ2-2
v_gene: TRBV9
CDR3aa: ASSDTGTGIIGELF

j_gene: TRBJ1-1
v_gene: TRBV18
CDR3aa: ASSPGTGRLNTEAF

j_gene: TRBJ1-5
v_gene: TRBV5-5
CDR3aa: ASSLGQGSNQPQH

j_gene: TRBJ2-2
v_gene: TRBV6-6
CDR3aa: ASSYQAGTGELF

j_gene: TRBJ2-5
v_gene: TRBV5-1
CDR3aa: ASSLGGGNLQETQY

j_gene: TRBJ1-4
v_gene: TRBV5-1
CDR3aa: ASSLDGTGNEKLF